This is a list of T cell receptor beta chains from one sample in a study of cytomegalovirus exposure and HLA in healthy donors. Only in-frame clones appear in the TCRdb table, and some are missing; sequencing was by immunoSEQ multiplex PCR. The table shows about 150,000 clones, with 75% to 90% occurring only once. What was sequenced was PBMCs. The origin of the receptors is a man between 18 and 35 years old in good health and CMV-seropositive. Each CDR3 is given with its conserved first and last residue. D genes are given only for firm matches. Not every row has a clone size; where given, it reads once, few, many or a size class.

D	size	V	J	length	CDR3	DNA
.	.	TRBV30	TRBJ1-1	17	CAWRPLGRRQVNTEAFF	TGTGCCTGGAGACCGCTCGGCCGGCGTCAGGTGAACACTGAAGCTTTCTTT
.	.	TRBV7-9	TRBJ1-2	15	CASSFVSVRPYGYTF	TGTGCCAGCAGCTTTGTGAGTGTACGCCCCTATGGCTACACCTTC
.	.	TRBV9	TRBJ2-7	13	CASSVDFSYEQYF	TGTGCCAGCAGCGTAGACTTTTCCTACGAGCAGTACTTC
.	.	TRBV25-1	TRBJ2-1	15	CASSEQGSLYNEQFF	TGTGCCAGCAGTGAACAGGGAAGCCTCTACAATGAGCAGTTCTTC
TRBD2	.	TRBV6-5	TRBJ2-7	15	CASSPGGGFPYEQYF	TGTGCCAGCAGCCCCGGGGGGGGGTTCCCCTACGAGCAGTACTTC
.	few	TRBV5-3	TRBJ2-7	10	CARSSNEQYF	TGTGCCAGAAGCTCAAACGAGCAGTACTTC
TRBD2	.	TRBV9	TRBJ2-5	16	CASSASGGGNQETQYF	TGTGCCAGCAGCGCCTCGGGCGGGGGGAACCAAGAGACCCAGTACTTC
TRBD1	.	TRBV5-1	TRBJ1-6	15	CASSLAGQGNSPLHF	TGCGCCAGCAGCTTGGCGGGACAGGGGAATTCACCCCTCCACTTT
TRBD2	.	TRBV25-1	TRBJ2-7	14	CASSGGLAAYEQYF	TGTGCCAGCAGTGGTGGACTAGCGGCCTACGAGCAGTACTTC
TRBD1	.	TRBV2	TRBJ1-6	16	CASSGIGTVNNSPLHF	TGTGCCAGCAGTGGCATCGGGACAGTCAATAATTCACCCCTCCACTTT
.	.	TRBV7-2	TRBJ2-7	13	CASRTGPSYEQYF	TGTGCCAGCCGTACAGGGCCCTCCTACGAGCAGTACTTC
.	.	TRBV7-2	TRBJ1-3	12	CASSFLGNTIYF	TGTGCCAGCAGTTTCCTTGGAAACACCATATATTTT
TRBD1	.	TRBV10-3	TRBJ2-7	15	CAISEGQGVLYEQYF	TGTGCCATCAGTGAGGGACAGGGGGTCCTCTACGAGCAGTACTTC
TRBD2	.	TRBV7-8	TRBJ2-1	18	CASSLGTLAGGTLREQFF	TGTGCCAGCAGCTTAGGAACTCTAGCGGGGGGCACCCTCCGGGAGCAGTTCTTC
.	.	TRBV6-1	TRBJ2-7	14	CASSEAPVLYEQYF	TGTGCCAGCAGTGAAGCCCCAGTTCTCTACGAGCAGTACTTC
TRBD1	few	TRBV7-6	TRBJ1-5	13	CASSLQGDQPQHF	TGTGCCAGCAGCTTACAGGGGGATCAGCCCCAGCATTTT
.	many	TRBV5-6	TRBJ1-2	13	CASSSQGNYGYTF	TGTGCCAGCAGCTCTCAGGGTAACTATGGCTACACCTTC
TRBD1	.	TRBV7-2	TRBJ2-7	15	CASSRPGQGAYEQYF	TGTGCCAGCAGCAGGCCGGGACAGGGGGCATACGAGCAGTACTTC
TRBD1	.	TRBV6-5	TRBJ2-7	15	CASYPSGTGSYEQYF	TGTGCCAGCTACCCCTCCGGGACAGGCTCCTACGAGCAGTACTTC
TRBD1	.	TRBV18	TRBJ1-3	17	CASSLRDRTLAGNTIYF	TGTGCCAGCTCACTTCGGGACAGGACGCTAGCCGGAAACACCATATATTTT
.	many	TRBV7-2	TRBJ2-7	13	CASSLHGSREQYF	TGTGCCAGCAGCTTACACGGGTCGAGGGAGCAGTACTTC
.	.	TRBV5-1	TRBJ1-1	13	CASSQDTGTEAFF	TGCGCCAGCAGCCAGGATACAGGAACTGAAGCTTTCTTT
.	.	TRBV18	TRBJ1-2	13	CASSPEAYYGYTF	TGTGCCAGCTCACCGGAGGCTTACTATGGCTACACCTTC
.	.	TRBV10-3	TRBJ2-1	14	CAISEQSSYNEQFF	TGTGCCATCAGTGAACAGAGCTCCTACAATGAGCAGTTCTTC